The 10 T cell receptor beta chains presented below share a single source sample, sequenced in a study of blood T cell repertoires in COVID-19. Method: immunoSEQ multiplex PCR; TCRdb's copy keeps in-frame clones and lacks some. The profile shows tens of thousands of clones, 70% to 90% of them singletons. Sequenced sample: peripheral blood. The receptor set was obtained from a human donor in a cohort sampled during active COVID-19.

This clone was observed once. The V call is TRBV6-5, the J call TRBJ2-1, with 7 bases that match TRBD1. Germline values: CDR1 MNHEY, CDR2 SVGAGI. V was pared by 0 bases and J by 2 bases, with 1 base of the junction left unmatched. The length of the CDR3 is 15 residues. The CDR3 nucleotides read TGTGCCAGCAGTTACTCAGACAGGGCCTACAATGAGCAGTTCTTC. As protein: CASSYSDRAYNEQFF.

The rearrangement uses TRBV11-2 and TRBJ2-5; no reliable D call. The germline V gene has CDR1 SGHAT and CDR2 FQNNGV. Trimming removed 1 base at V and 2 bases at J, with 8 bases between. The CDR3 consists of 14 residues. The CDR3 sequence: CASSLVPGQETQYF. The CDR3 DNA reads TGTGCCAGCAGCTTAGTTCCAGGACAAGAGACCCAGTACTTC.

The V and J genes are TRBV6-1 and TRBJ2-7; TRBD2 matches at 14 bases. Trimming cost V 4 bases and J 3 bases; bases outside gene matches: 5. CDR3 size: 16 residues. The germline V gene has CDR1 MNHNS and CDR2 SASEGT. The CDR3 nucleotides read TGTGCCAGCAGTGTAATGACTAGCGGGAGGGTCTACGAGCAGTACTTC. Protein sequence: CASSVMTSGRVYEQYF.

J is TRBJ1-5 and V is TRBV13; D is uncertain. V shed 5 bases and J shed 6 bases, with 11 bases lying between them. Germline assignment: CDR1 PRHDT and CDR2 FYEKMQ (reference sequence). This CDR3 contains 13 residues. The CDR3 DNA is TGTGCCAGCAGCCCTACACGGGGTCAGCCCCAGCATTTT. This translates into CASSPTRGQPQHF.

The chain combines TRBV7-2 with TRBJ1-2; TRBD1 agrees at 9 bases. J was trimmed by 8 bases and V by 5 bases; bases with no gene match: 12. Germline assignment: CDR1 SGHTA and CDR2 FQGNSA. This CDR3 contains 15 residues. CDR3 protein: CASSQIPGQGGGYTF. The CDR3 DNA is TGTGCCAGCAGCCAAATACCGGGACAGGGCGGGGGCTACACCTTC.

Here the CDR3 DNA reads TGCAGTGCTAGTCCGGGACAGTCCTACGAGCAGTACTTC. This sequence encodes CSASPGQSYEQYF. The chain employs TRBV20-1 and TRBJ2-7; 7 positions agree with TRBD1. V shed 3 bases and J 1 base; nucleotides not matched to a gene: 3. Germline V gives CDR1 DFQATT, CDR2 SNEGSKA (reference sequence). The CDR3 is 13 residues long.

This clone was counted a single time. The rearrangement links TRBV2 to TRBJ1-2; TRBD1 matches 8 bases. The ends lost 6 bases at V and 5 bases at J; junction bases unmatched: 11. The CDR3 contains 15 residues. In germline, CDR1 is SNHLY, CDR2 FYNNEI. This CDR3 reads CASRRNGQGSYGYTF. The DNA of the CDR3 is TGTGCCAGCAGAAGAAACGGACAGGGAAGTTATGGCTACACCTTC. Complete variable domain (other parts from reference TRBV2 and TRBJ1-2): EPEVTQTPSHQVTQMGQEVILRCVPISNHLYFYWYRQILGQKVEFLVSFYNNEISEKSEIFDDQFSVERPDGSNFTLKIRSTKLEDSAMYFCASRRNGQGSYGYTFGSGTRLTVV.

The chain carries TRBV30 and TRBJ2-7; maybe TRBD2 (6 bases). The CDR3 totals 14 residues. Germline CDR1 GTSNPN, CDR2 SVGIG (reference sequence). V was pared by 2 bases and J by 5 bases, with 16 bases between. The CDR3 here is CAWSRPGDADEQYF. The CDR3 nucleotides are TGTGCCTGGAGTCGACCGGGGGATGCGGACGAGCAGTACTTC.

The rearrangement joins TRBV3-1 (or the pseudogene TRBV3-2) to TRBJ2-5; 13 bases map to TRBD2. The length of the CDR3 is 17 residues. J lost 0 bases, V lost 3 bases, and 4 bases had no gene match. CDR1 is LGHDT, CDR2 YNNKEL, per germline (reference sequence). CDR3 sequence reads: CASSHKGLAGYQETQYF. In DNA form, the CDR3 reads TGTGCCAGCAGCCACAAGGGACTAGCGGGGTACCAAGAGACCCAGTACTTC.

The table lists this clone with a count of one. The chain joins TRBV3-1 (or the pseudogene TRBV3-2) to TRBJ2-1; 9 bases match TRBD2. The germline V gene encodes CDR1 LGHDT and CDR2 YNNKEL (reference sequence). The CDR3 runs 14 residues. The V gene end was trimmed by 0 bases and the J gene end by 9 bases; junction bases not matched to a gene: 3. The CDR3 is CASSQDSSGTEQFF. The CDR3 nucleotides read TGTGCCAGCAGCCAAGATTCTAGCGGGACTGAGCAGTTCTTC.